The 10 T cell receptor beta chains below come from one sample, sequenced in a study of blood T cell repertoires in COVID-19. Using immunoSEQ multiplex PCR, the repertoire was profiled, and TCRdb retains in-frame clones only, with some absent. The data hold around 140,000 clones, with 80% to 85% observed a single time. Sequenced sample: peripheral blood. These receptor sequences come from an older woman with acute or convalescent COVID-19.

Note on this clone: The sample has other DNA sequences that encode this CDR3 too. V is TRBV12-3 or TRBV12-4 and J is TRBJ1-2; 9 bases are shared with TRBD1. This CDR3 has 13 amino acids. The trim removed 4 bases at V and 4 bases at J, leaving 1 base unmatched. The CDR3: CASSSDRGYGYTF. CDR3 coding DNA: TGTGCCAGCAGTTCGGACAGGGGCTATGGCTACACCTTC.

V gene TRBV5-1 combines with J gene TRBJ2-3; TRBD1 might be the D (6 bases). Germline lookup yields CDR1 SGHRS and CDR2 YFSETQ. The germline V and J ends were trimmed by 4 bases and 1 base, with 13 bases remaining between them. The CDR3 is 15 amino acids. The CDR3 loop is CASSEAGVGTDTQYF. The CDR3 nucleotides read TGCGCCAGCAGCGAGGCAGGGGTGGGCACAGATACGCAGTATTTT.

This clone appeared once. J is TRBJ1-2 and V is TRBV30; TRBD1 matches 7 bases. Germline CDR1 is GTSNPN and CDR2 is SVGIG (reference sequence). CDR3 length equals 15 residues. Trimming took 3 bases from V and 5 from J; bases not matched to a gene: 12. This chain's CDR3 is CAWSASGGGSYGYTF. The CDR3 nucleotides are TGTGCCTGGAGCGCGTCAGGGGGAGGTTCATATGGCTACACCTTC.

The rearrangement uses TRBV15 and TRBJ2-3; 10 bases align to TRBD2. V trimming: 2 bases; J trimming: 6 bases; junction bases outside the gene matches: 8. Per the germline V gene, CDR1 is LNHNV and CDR2 is YYDKDF (reference sequence). The CDR3 spans 16 residues. The CDR3 nucleotides are TGTGCCACCAGCAGACACGCTAGCGGGGGCCGGGATACGCAGTATTTT. This translates into CATSRHASGGRDTQYF.

The V gene is TRBV7-8, the J gene TRBJ2-4; D ambiguous. Germline V gene lookup returns CDR1 SGHVS and CDR2 FQNEAQ. Trimming pared 10 bases from V and 7 bases from J, leaving 17 bases between. The CDR3 sequence is 13 residues long. The CDR3 DNA reads TGTGCCAAGCTGGATGCGGAGTGGAACATTCAGTACTTC. This sequence encodes CAKLDAEWNIQYF.

The chain has TRBV19 and TRBJ1-1; D remains ambiguous. Germline V gene lookup returns CDR1 LNHDA and CDR2 SQIVND (reference sequence). The V end was cut by 4 bases, the J end by 1 base, with 10 bases between. The CDR3 loop spans 14 amino acids. The CDR3 bases are TGTGCCAGTAGTACCGCGGGGAAGAACACTGAAGCTTTCTTT. Translation gives CASSTAGKNTEAFF. Full variable domain (outside the CDR3, taken from reference TRBV19 and TRBJ1-1): DGGITQSPKYLFRKEGQNVTLSCEQNLNHDAMYWYRQDPGQGLRLIYYSQIVNDFQKGDIAEGYSVSREKKESFPLTVTSAQKNPTAFYLCASSTAGKNTEAFFGQGTRLTVV.

This clone was detected a few times. The genes are TRBV6-5 and TRBJ2-5, with TRBD2 identical over 7 bases. V shed 9 bases, J shed 4 bases, and the junction held 14 bases outside the gene matches. The CDR3 has 15 amino acids. CDR1 and CDR2 from the germline V gene are MNHEY and SVGAGI. CDR3 nucleotides: TGTGCCAGGGCTCGGCGGGAGTTCGAGAGAGAGACCCAGTACTTC. This codes for CARARREFERETQYF.

The count of this clone is one. This chain's CDR3 is CASSDGLAYEQFF. Written as DNA, the CDR3 is TGTGCCAGCAGTGATGGCCTAGCCTATGAGCAGTTCTTC. V and J are TRBV6-1 and TRBJ2-1, with a tentative D call TRBD2 (5 bases). This CDR3 has 13 amino acids. CDR1 and CDR2 from the germline V gene are MNHNS and SASEGT. With 3 bases removed from V and 8 bases from J, the gap between germline ends came to 11 bases.

The V call is TRBV3-1 (or the pseudogene TRBV3-2), the J call TRBJ2-7; D might be TRBD2 (6 bases). CDR3 length: 13 amino acids. Germline CDR1 reads LGHDT; CDR2 reads YNNKEL (reference sequence). Between the trimmed V and J ends, which lost 6 bases and 5 bases, there was a span of 14 bases. CDR3 region: CASSEAGRNEQYF. The DNA of the CDR3 is TGTGCCAGCAGTGAGGCCGGGAGAAACGAGCAGTACTTC.

CDR3 nucleotides: TGTGCCAGCAGCCCTACAGGGGCGGGTTATAGCAATCAGCCCCAGCATTTT. This sequence encodes CASSPTGAGYSNQPQHF. The rearrangement joins TRBV4-2 to TRBJ1-5, with TRBD1 matching 7 bases. The CDR3 is made up of 17 amino acids. The V and J ends lost 4 bases and 0 bases, in that order; junction bases with no gene match: 9. CDR1 is LGHNA, CDR2 YNFKEQ, per germline.